This T cell receptor beta chain was identified during a study of beta chain features in type 1 diabetes. The germline V gene encodes CDR1 LNHDA and CDR2 SQIVND (reference sequence). This CDR3 spans 13 amino acids. The V and J ends lost 6 bases and 5 bases respectively, with 13 bases between them. The study, taken as a whole, reports: Shorter TCRB CDR3s, moderately but significantly so, were found in Type 1 diabetes patients in all four CD4+ subsets.

A single heparinised blood sample, averaging about 120 mL, was obtained per donor. Expressed TCRB transcripts were sequenced after all isolated RNA was converted to cDNA. The assay was immunoSEQ multiplex PCR, and TCRdb's table has in-frame clones only and misses some. The table includes 250,000 to 300,000 clones, roughly 25% detected once. A few counts support this clone. Its specificity is unknown. This TCR came from a young woman with type 1 diabetes. The chain carries TRBV19 and TRBJ1-1, with D maybe TRBD1 (6 bases). Sequencing was carried out using naive CD4+ T cells from blood. This CDR3 is CASSPTGLTEAFF. The CDR3, as DNA: TGTGCCAGTAGCCCTACAGGGTTGACTGAAGCTTTCTTT. Complete variable domain (other parts from reference TRBV19 and TRBJ1-1): DGGITQSPKYLFRKEGQNVTLSCEQNLNHDAMYWYRQDPGQGLRLIYYSQIVNDFQKGDIAEGYSVSREKKESFPLTVTSAQKNPTAFYLCASSPTGLTEAFFGQGTRLTVV.